This entry lists 20 T cell receptor beta chains sequenced from one sample in a study of breast tumors, draining lymph nodes, adjacent tissues. Samples came from axillary lymph nodes draining the breast cancer. Each CDR3 protein gets one entry after TCRdb re-called the multiplex PCR reads with MiXCR. The table lists some 230,000 distinct CDR3 sequences, around 34% of them singletons. Sequenced material: axillary lymph node tissue. The receptors shown here come from a female donor with breast cancer. Some clones in this sample may be carry-over from other donors' samples.

This clonotype was observed at least ten times. The CDR3 DNA reads TGTGCCAGCAGCCCCCGGGCGGGAAGGTACGAGCAGTACTTC. The encoded protein is CASSPRAGRYEQYF. V gene TRBV7-2 combines with J gene TRBJ2-7; tentative D call: TRBD2 (6 bases). This CDR3 comprises 14 residues. CDR1 and CDR2 from the germline V gene are SGHTA and FQGNSA. V lost 5 bases and J lost 4, with 15 bases in between.

As concerns this clonotype: Mismatch with germline at one junction end may stem from a read error. The J gene is TRBJ2-7, the V gene TRBV20-1, with D maybe TRBD1 (8 bases). CDR3 size: 14 residues. Germline V CDR1 and CDR2: DFQATT, SNEGSKA (reference sequence). The CDR3 DNA reads as TGCAGTGCTCCAGGGGGCGGGAGTTCCTCCGAGCAGTACTTC. This codes for CSAPGGGSSSEQYF.

This clonotype was seen at least ten times. The chain uses TRBV2 and TRBJ1-5; TRBD1 matches at 9 bases. The trim removed 6 bases at V and 4 bases at J, leaving 1 base unmatched. CDR1 is SNHLY and CDR2 is FYNNEI in the germline V gene. The CDR3 spans 13 residues. CDR3 DNA: TGTGCCAGCAGCGGGACAGGGAATCAGCCCCAGCATTTT. The encoded protein is CASSGTGNQPQHF.

This clonotype was recorded many times. The V call is TRBV7-3, the J call TRBJ2-3; D may be TRBD2 (6 bases). V lost 1 base, J lost 0 bases, and 11 bases lay in between. The CDR3 is 16 amino acids. Per the germline V gene, CDR1 is SGHTA and CDR2 is FQGTGA. The CDR3 sequence: CASSLNPGTSTDTQYF. The CDR3 coding sequence is TGTGCCAGCAGCTTAAACCCCGGGACTAGCACAGATACGCAGTATTTT. Variable domain in full (rest from reference TRBV7-3 and TRBJ2-3): GAGVSQTPSNKVTEKGKYVELRCDPISGHTALYWYRQSLGQGPEFLIYFQGTGAADDSGLPNDRFFAVRPEGSVSTLKIQRTERGDSAVYLCASSLNPGTSTDTQYFGPGTRLTVL.

The V gene is TRBV5-1, the J gene TRBJ2-7; 11 nucleotides align to TRBD2. The germline V gene has CDR1 SGHRS and CDR2 YFSETQ. Trimming removed 6 bases from V and 7 bases from J; junction bases left unmatched: 15. The CDR3 sequence is 16 residues long. The CDR3 spells CASTAASGRSAREQYF. The CDR3 nucleotides read TGCGCCAGCACCGCGGCTAGCGGGAGGAGCGCGAGGGAGCAGTACTTC. Together with reference TRBV5-1 and TRBJ2-7, the CDR3 gives the full variable domain: KAGVTQTPRYLIKTRGQQVTLSCSPISGHRSVSWYQQTPGQGLQFLFEYFSETQRNKGNFPGRFSGRQFSNSRSEMNVSTLELGDSALYLCASTAASGRSAREQYFGPGTRLTVT.

This clonotype was seen a few times. This sequence may be a read error, since a much larger clone differs from it by one base. As the CDR3 is not closed by the conserved phenylalanine or tryptophan, this likely results from a read error. CDR3 loop: CASRASGGPQTQYL. CDR3 in DNA: TGTGCCAGCAGAGCTAGCGGGGGGCCCCAGACCCAGTACCTC. J is TRBJ2-5 and V is TRBV7-6, with 11 nucleotides matching TRBD2. The V segment lost 6 bases and the J segment 6 bases; nucleotides outside the gene matches: 6. CDR1 and CDR2 from the germline V gene are SGHVS and FNYEAQ. CDR3 size: 14 residues.

On this clonotype: A read error may be the cause here, since a much bigger clone is one base away. The chain couples TRBV7-2 to TRBJ2-1; TRBD2 aligns across 7 bases. The length of the CDR3 is 15 residues. The V gene's germline CDR1 is SGHTA and CDR2 FQGNSA. The CDR3 DNA sequence: TGTGCCAGCAGCCCAGACCCGGGAGGTTACAATGAGCAGCTCTTC. Translating it yields CASSPDPGGYNEQLF.

This clonotype occurred many times. The V call is TRBV10-3, the J call TRBJ2-5; D remains ambiguous. CDR1 is ENHRY and CDR2 is SYGVKD in the germline V gene. Trimming removed 3 bases from V and 1 base from J, with 6 bases in between. The CDR3 extends over 13 amino acids. The CDR3 sequence is CAISDVGQETQYF. The CDR3 DNA follows: TGTGCCATCAGTGACGTGGGCCAAGAGACCCAGTACTTC.

The V gene is TRBV28, the J gene TRBJ1-6; 7 bases map to TRBD1. Germline assignment: CDR1 MDHEN and CDR2 SYDVKM. V was pared by 3 bases and J by 9 bases, with 14 bases of the junction left unmatched. This CDR3 is built from 17 residues. The CDR3 region has the DNA TGTGCCAGCAGTTTCTCCCATGGACAGGTTGGGAGTTCACCCCTCCACTTT. Protein sequence: CASSFSHGQVGSSPLHF.

In this sample, this clonotype turned up many times. This rearrangement joins TRBV6-1 to TRBJ2-5; 7 bases are shared with TRBD2. Unmatched junction bases numbered 5, after V lost 2 bases and J lost 2 bases. The CDR3 has 15 residues. CDR1 MNHNS and CDR2 SASEGT come from the germline V gene. The CDR3: CASSELRLAQETQYF. The CDR3 DNA sequence: TGTGCCAGCAGTGAATTGAGACTAGCTCAAGAGACCCAGTACTTC.

This clonotype has a count of ten or more. The chain uses TRBV3-1 and TRBJ1-2, with D possibly matching TRBD1 (6 bases). This CDR3 is built from 12 residues. The germline V gene has CDR1 LGHDT and CDR2 YNNKEL (reference sequence). Trimming removed 5 bases from V and 2 bases from J, with 6 bases in between. The DNA of the CDR3 is TGTGCCAGCAGCGGGACAAACTATGGCTACACCTTC. Its translation is CASSGTNYGYTF.

Concerning this clonotype itself: A much larger clone is a single base away; this may be a read error. This chain connects TRBV5-6 to TRBJ2-2; maybe TRBD2 (5 bases). V shed 1 base and J shed 3 bases, with 10 bases lying between them. CDR1 and CDR2 (germline): SGHDT, YYEEEE. This CDR3 contains 15 residues. The CDR3 protein is CASSLLGADTGELFF. The CDR3 coding sequence is TGTGCCAGCAGCTTGTTGGGAGCTGACACCGGGGAGCTGTTTTTT.

This clonotype was detected only a few times. The chain carries TRBV5-6 and TRBJ2-3; D gene ambiguous. Trimming cost V 2 bases and J 6 bases, with 4 bases left between them. The CDR3 contains 11 residues. Germline CDR1 is SGHDT and CDR2 is YYEEEE. The CDR3 reads CASSLYDTQYF. CDR3 bases: TGTGCCAGCAGCTTATACGATACGCAGTATTTT.

This clonotype was counted many times. The rearrangement joins TRBV12-3 or TRBV12-4 to TRBJ1-2; D is undetermined. This CDR3 is built from 13 residues. V lost 2 bases to trimming and J lost 8 bases, with 12 bases between them. This chain's CDR3 is CASSLQVFGGYTF. In nucleotides, the CDR3 is TGTGCCAGCAGTTTACAGGTTTTCGGGGGCTACACCTTC.

The sample holds many counts of this clonotype. V is TRBV9 and J is TRBJ2-7; weak D call: TRBD2 (7 bases). The CDR3 runs 15 residues. The germline V gene encodes CDR1 SGDLS and CDR2 YYNGEE. Trimming left V 4 bases short and J 2 bases short, with 16 bases between. The CDR3 region is CASSHGGGLPYEQYF. The DNA for the CDR3 is TGTGCCAGCAGCCACGGCGGGGGCCTTCCCTACGAGCAGTACTTC. The full variable domain, rest sourced from reference TRBV9 and TRBJ2-7, is DSGVTQTPKHLITATGQRVTLRCSPRSGDLSVYWYQQSLDQGLQFLIQYYNGEERAKGNILERFSAQQFPDLHSELNLSSLELGDSALYFCASSHGGGLPYEQYFGPGTRLTVT.

This clonotype was seen repeatedly, ten times or more. The gene calls are TRBV2 and TRBJ2-2, with 9 bases identical to TRBD1. This CDR3 spans 12 amino acids. Germline V CDR1 and CDR2: SNHLY, FYNNEI. J was trimmed by 8 bases and V by 10 bases; bases with no gene match: 5. DNA for the CDR3: TGTGCCACCCACAGGGGGCAGGGGGAGCTGTTTTTT. Translation gives CATHRGQGELFF.

The V and J genes are TRBV2 and TRBJ1-2; tentative D call: TRBD1 (5 bases). The CDR3 is 14 residues long. V was shortened by 6 bases and J by 8 bases, with 19 bases between the two germline ends. Germline V CDR1 and CDR2: SNHLY, FYNNEI. This chain's CDR3 is CASSPSGRGGGYTF. DNA for the CDR3: TGTGCCAGCAGCCCCAGCGGGAGGGGCGGGGGCTACACCTTC.

The chain has TRBV5-6 and TRBJ2-7, with 9 bases aligning to TRBD1. The J segment lost 5 bases and the V segment lost 7 bases, leaving 13 bases of the junction unmatched. There are 15 residues in the CDR3. Germline V lookup: CDR1 SGHDT, CDR2 YYEEEE. The CDR3 sequence is CASGIWTGVGNEQYF. As DNA, the CDR3 is TGTGCCAGCGGAATTTGGACAGGGGTGGGTAACGAGCAGTACTTC.

This clonotype was counted many times. The chain recombines TRBV10-3 with TRBJ2-1; 8 nucleotides match TRBD1. The CDR3 covers 22 residues. Germline CDR1 ENHRY, CDR2 SYGVKD. J gave up 8 bases and V 7 bases, and 34 bases lay outside the gene matches. CDR3 DNA sequence: TGTGCCATCACCCGAGTCGAAATCCCCCCGGGACAGGTGTCCCCTGATGTAGATGAGCAGTTCTTC. Translated, it gives CAITRVEIPPGQVSPDVDEQFF.

This clonotype has just a few counts. This chain connects TRBV28 to TRBJ1-5, with 7 bases that match TRBD1. Germline V gene sequence: CDR1 MDHEN, CDR2 SYDVKM. The CDR3 has 17 residues. The V segment lost 4 bases and the J segment 1 base; nucleotides outside the gene matches: 10. The CDR3 bases are TGTGCCAGCAGTTCTATCACAGGGGAAGGCAGCAATCAGCCCCAGCATTTT. Its translation is CASSSITGEGSNQPQHF.